These 5 T cell receptor beta chains share one sample of origin, sequenced in a study of T-cell memory formation after mild COVID-19. TCRdb called the 5' RACE reads again in MiXCR, with one record for every CDR3 protein. The sample yields hundreds of thousands of distinct CDR3 sequences, roughly 17% seen once. Source material: PBMCs or a T cell subset sorted from them (not recorded which). All receptors derive from an adult woman who had mild COVID-19 (a few samples of this study predate the infection). Cell type and time point are not known.

In this sample, this clonotype turned up a few times. The chain employs TRBV19 and TRBJ1-6, with D possibly being TRBD1 (6 bases). The CDR3 totals 16 residues. Per the germline V gene, CDR1 is LNHDA and CDR2 is SQIVND (reference sequence). V lost 6 bases and J 3 bases, leaving 15 bases between the germline ends. In DNA form, the CDR3 reads TGTGCCAGTAGGAGCCTCGACAGGATCTATAATTCACCCCTCCACTTT. This sequence encodes CASRSLDRIYNSPLHF.

The sample holds a few counts of this clonotype. The chain carries TRBV15 and TRBJ2-3, with no clear D. CDR3 length: 12 residues. CDR1 and CDR2 from the germline V gene are LNHNV and YYDKDF (reference sequence). V lost 3 bases and J lost 2, with 3 bases in between. Written as DNA, the CDR3 is TGTGCCACCAGCAGTTACACAGATACGCAGTATTTT. It translates to CATSSYTDTQYF.

This clonotype turned up a few times. The V gene is TRBV11-2, the J gene TRBJ2-3; D is ambiguous. The CDR3 covers 14 residues. Germline-derived CDR1 and CDR2 are SGHAT and FQNNGV. V dropped 1 base and J dropped 4 bases, with 9 bases sitting between them. The CDR3 sequence: CASSLVRGSDTQYF. CDR3 coding DNA: TGTGCCAGCAGCTTAGTACGTGGGTCAGATACGCAGTATTTT.

The V call is TRBV15, the J call TRBJ1-2, with TRBD1 identical over 10 bases. With V trimmed by 0 bases and J by 2 bases, 3 bases remained unmatched. Germline V gene data show CDR1 as LNHNV and CDR2 as YYDKDF (reference sequence). The CDR3 has 16 residues. This CDR3 reads CATSRDLGQGNYGYTF. DNA for the CDR3: TGTGCCACCAGCAGAGACCTGGGACAGGGGAACTATGGCTACACCTTC.

This clonotype appeared a few times. V and J are TRBV10-3 and TRBJ2-3; D unresolved. The CDR3 runs to 13 residues. The V end was cut by 4 bases, the J end by 0 bases, with 5 bases between. CDR1 is ENHRY and CDR2 is SYGVKD in the germline V gene. The CDR3 reads CAISVASTDTQYF. The CDR3 DNA is TGTGCCATCAGTGTAGCCAGCACAGATACGCAGTATTTT.